This T cell receptor beta chain was retrieved from a study of cytomegalovirus exposure and HLA in healthy donors. Study-level points and caveats: 87-base-pair reads could not separate some V segments, including TRBV6-2 and TRBV6-3. Association with HLA alleles at 0.05 false discovery rate was found for about 17,000 TCR beta sequences in a later analysis. Near-uniform donor sequencing depth was presumed by presence/absence analyses. As a later analysis showed, a missense DCLRE1C variant was linked to trimming of TCR beta V- and J-genes.

A word on this clone: Its antigen is undetermined.

The CDR3 is 15 residues long. Trimming stripped 0 bases from V and 9 bases from J, with 15 bases between. Germline-derived CDR1 and CDR2 are SGHTA and FQGNSA. The PCR ran on 60 Vbeta and 13 Jbeta primers. Assay: immunoSEQ multiplex PCR; the TCRdb copy retains only in-frame clones and omits some. The table has about 130,000 clones, over 75% seen once. The chain carries TRBV7-2 and TRBJ2-4; tentative D call: TRBD2 (5 bases). Sequenced: PBMCs. The origin of this receptor is a man aged 30 to 45 in good health. The CDR3 coding sequence is TGTGCCAGCAGCTTAGCTGGGGTTAGTGAGGGCATTCAGTACTTC. Translated: CASSLAGVSEGIQYF.